The 17 T cell receptor beta chains in this list originate from one sample, sequenced in a study of T cell repertoires in cytomegalovirus infection. TCRdb independently ran MiXCR on the reads; one entry per CDR3 protein. The table lists around 440,000 distinct CDR3 sequences, over 9% of them singletons. Sequencing input: PBMCs. The source of these receptors is a human donor in good health (CMV status not recorded). Some clones in this sample may be carry-over from other donors' samples.

This clonotype has a single count. A much larger clone differs from this one at a single base, so this may be a read error. DNA for the CDR3: TGTGCCACCAGTGTTGGCGGGAGGGTCGGCCAAGAGACCCAGTACTTC. It encodes CATSVGGRVGQETQYF. This rearrangement joins TRBV24-1 to TRBJ2-5, with 9 bases aligning to TRBD2. The germline V gene encodes CDR1 KGHDR and CDR2 SFDVKD. The CDR3 runs 16 residues. With V trimmed by 5 bases and J by 1 base, 7 bases remained unmatched.

The chain links TRBV2 to TRBJ2-7; 7 bases are a match to TRBD1. V was clipped by 1 base and J by 1 base; unmatched bases: 1. CDR3 size: 14 residues. Per the germline V gene, CDR1 is SNHLY and CDR2 is FYNNEI. The CDR3 sequence is CASSEGQGSYEQYF. The CDR3 DNA sequence: TGTGCCAGCAGTGAAGGACAGGGATCCTACGAGCAGTACTTC.

This clonotype was counted ten times or more. The J gene is TRBJ2-1, the V gene TRBV6-2 or TRBV6-3; TRBD2 aligns across 10 bases. Germline CDR1 MNHEY, CDR2 SVGEGT. V shed 0 bases, J shed 0 bases, and the junction held 5 bases outside the gene matches. This CDR3 is 18 amino acids long. CDR3 loop: CASSYSSGGTSSYNEQFF. The CDR3 DNA follows: TGTGCCAGCAGTTACTCTAGCGGGGGGACTAGCTCCTACAATGAGCAGTTCTTC.

CDR3 loop: CASSQDPGGTYHYTF. For the CDR3, the DNA is TGTGCCAGCAGCCAAGATCCGGGGGGGACTTATCACTACACCTTC. The chain employs TRBV3-1 and TRBJ1-2; the D gene is possibly TRBD1 (5 bases). Deletions cut 0 bases from V and 10 bases from J, with 18 bases between. This CDR3 spans 15 amino acids. Germline V CDR1 and CDR2: LGHDT, YNNKEL (reference sequence).

This clonotype came up many times. V gene TRBV6-2 or TRBV6-3 combines with J gene TRBJ2-7, with D possibly called TRBD1 or TRBD2 (5 bases each). The CDR3 contains 15 residues. Deletions cut 5 bases from V and 0 bases from J, with 14 bases between. Germline CDR1 is MNHEY and CDR2 is SVGEGT. CDR3 amino acids: CASSTGLLISYEQYF. The CDR3 DNA reads as TGTGCCAGCAGTACAGGACTCCTGATCTCCTACGAGCAGTACTTC.

In this sample, this clonotype turned up a few times. The V and J genes are TRBV5-4 and TRBJ2-5, with a tentative D call TRBD1 (5 bases). Trimming took off 4 bases at V and 3 bases at J, with 10 bases between the two ends. The CDR3 extends over 13 amino acids. The germline V gene encodes CDR1 SGHNT and CDR2 YYREEE (reference sequence). The CDR3 nucleotides are TGTGCCAGCAGCGTGTCACAGGAAGAGACCCAGTACTTC. Translated: CASSVSQEETQYF.

This clonotype was detected many times. This chain joins TRBV7-2 and TRBJ2-7; TRBD2 agrees at 12 bases. The germline gives CDR1 SGHTA, CDR2 FQGNSA. The CDR3 extends over 13 amino acids. With 5 bases clipped from V and 12 bases from J, the junction kept 8 bases outside the gene matches. CDR3 residues: CASSRGLAGKGYF. The CDR3 nucleotides are TGTGCCAGCAGCAGGGGACTAGCGGGCAAAGGGTACTTC. The variable domain in full, with the rest retrieved from reference TRBV7-2 and TRBJ2-7, is GAGVSQSPSNKVTEKGKDVELRCDPISGHTALYWYRQSLGQGLEFLIYFQGNSAPDKSGLPSDRFSAERTGGSVSTLTIQRTQQEDSAVYLCASSRGLAGKGYFGPGTRLTVT.

This clonotype turned up a few times. The chain has TRBV29-1 and TRBJ2-1; 8 nucleotides line up with TRBD2. After removal of 5 bases from V and 6 bases from J, the junction contained 3 bases not matched to a gene. This CDR3 is 12 amino acids long. Germline V gene sequence: CDR1 SQVTM, CDR2 ANQGSEA. In nucleotides, the CDR3 is TGCAGCGTTACTAGCGGCCCCAATGAGCAGTTCTTC. It translates to CSVTSGPNEQFF.

In its sample, this clonotype was seen many times. The chain combines TRBV20-1 with TRBJ1-1; tentative D call: TRBD1 (6 bases). V lost 6 bases and J 1 base, leaving 9 bases between the germline ends. The CDR3 runs to 12 residues. Germline V CDR1 and CDR2: DFQATT, SNEGSKA (reference sequence). CDR3 nucleotides: TGCAGTGCCAGGGACAAGAACACTGAAGCTTTCTTT. Residues: CSARDKNTEAFF.

This clonotype has at least ten counts. The chain combines TRBV7-3 with TRBJ2-1, with TRBD2 matching 7 bases. The V gene's germline CDR1 is SGHTA and CDR2 FQGTGA. V lost 5 bases, J lost 5 bases, and 3 bases stayed unmatched. This CDR3 contains 13 residues. The CDR3, as DNA: TGTGCCAGCAGCAAGGGAGGGAACAATGAGCAGTTCTTC. This gives the protein CASSKGGNNEQFF.

This clonotype was counted ten times or more. The J gene is TRBJ2-6, the V gene TRBV9; D ambiguous. Between the trimmed V and J ends, which lost 0 bases and 0 bases, there was a span of 10 bases. Germline V gene data show CDR1 as SGDLS and CDR2 as YYNGEE. The CDR3 totals 17 residues. The CDR3 loop reads CASSVVPGSSGANVLTF. The DNA of the CDR3 is TGTGCCAGCAGCGTAGTGCCCGGAAGCTCTGGGGCCAACGTCCTGACTTTC.

The CDR3 spells CASSESQPYNSPLHF. The CDR3 DNA sequence: TGTGCCAGCAGTGAATCCCAGCCTTATAATTCACCCCTCCACTTT. The chain has TRBV2 and TRBJ1-6; D call uncertain. Germline CDR1 SNHLY, CDR2 FYNNEI. This CDR3 comprises 15 residues. The ends were cut back, 2 bases at V and 4 bases at J, with 9 bases in the middle.

This chain connects TRBV6-6 to TRBJ1-1; unclear D gene. The CDR3 extends over 16 amino acids. V was pared by 4 bases and J by 0 bases, with 15 bases between. Germline V gene data show CDR1 as MNHNY and CDR2 as SVGAGI (reference sequence). The CDR3 sequence is CASSFGVRRMNTEAFF. The CDR3 region has the DNA TGTGCCAGCAGTTTCGGGGTTCGGCGGATGAACACTGAAGCTTTCTTT.

This clonotype was recorded at least ten times. The V and J genes are TRBV7-6 and TRBJ1-2; 12 nucleotides line up with TRBD1. CDR1 and CDR2 (germline): SGHVS, FNYEAQ. The CDR3 extends over 16 amino acids. V was pared by 3 bases and J by 6 bases, with 8 bases of the junction left unmatched. CDR3 loop: CASSLTRDRGRDGYTF. The CDR3 nucleotides read TGTGCCAGCAGCTTGACCCGGGACAGGGGGCGGGATGGCTACACCTTC.

The table lists this clonotype with many counts. CDR3 region: CASSPEPHEKLFF. CDR3 nucleotides: TGTGCCAGCAGCCCCGAACCACATGAAAAACTGTTTTTT. V and J are TRBV7-9 and TRBJ1-4; D gene unclear. Trimming cost V 5 bases and J 6 bases, with 10 bases left between them. The CDR3 consists of 13 residues. The germline V gene encodes CDR1 SEHNR and CDR2 FQNEAQ (reference sequence).

This clonotype showed up many times. The J gene is TRBJ1-2, the V gene TRBV7-9, with a possible D match to TRBD1 (6 bases). This CDR3 spans 14 amino acids. V shed 4 bases and J shed 7 bases, with 16 bases lying between them. Germline values: CDR1 SEHNR, CDR2 FQNEAQ (reference sequence). The CDR3 DNA follows: TGTGCCAGCAGCTCCCCTCGGGGGGCGTTTGGCTACACCTTC. The encoded protein is CASSSPRGAFGYTF.

This clonotype came up many times. The CDR3 loop is CSAPPGQGAFYGYTF. The CDR3 bases are TGCAGTGCTCCGCCGGGACAGGGGGCCTTCTATGGCTACACCTTC. The chain has TRBV20-1 and TRBJ1-2; 12 positions match TRBD1. The CDR3 covers 15 residues. Trimming cost V 5 bases and J 4 bases; bases outside gene matches: 8. Germline assignment: CDR1 DFQATT and CDR2 SNEGSKA (reference sequence).